This T cell receptor beta chain emerged from a study of cytomegalovirus exposure and HLA in healthy donors. PCR used 60 Vbeta primers and 13 Jbeta primers. Method: immunoSEQ multiplex PCR; TCRdb's copy keeps in-frame clones and lacks some. Recorded for this sample: 60,000 to 70,000 clones. Per the germline V gene, CDR1 is LNHDA and CDR2 is SQIVND (reference sequence). The CDR3 totals 13 residues. J was trimmed by 1 base and V by 6 bases; bases with no gene match: 3. Sequencing was done on a sample of PBMCs. This receptor was obtained from a boy aged 10-17 years in good health and CMV-seronegative. The V gene is TRBV19, the J gene TRBJ2-7, with 7 nucleotides matching TRBD1. CDR3 nucleotides: TGTGCCAGTAGCAGGGACAGATCCTACGAGCAGTACTTC. This encodes CASSRDRSYEQYF.